The 2 T cell receptor beta chains below all came from one sample that was sequenced in a study of shared clonotypes between healthy human individuals. This table comes from immunoSEQ multiplex PCR, and its TCRdb copy is limited to in-frame clones, with some not included. The sample includes around 2.5 million clones, approximately 93% of them seen just once. The sample consisted of naive CD4+ T cells from PBMCs. Documented subset: CD45RA+ positively selected. These receptors came from a man aged 18 to 30 in good health. Some clones in this sample may be carry-over from other donors' samples.

The chain is built from TRBV28 and TRBJ2-3, with TRBD2 matching 13 bases. Germline V gene lookup returns CDR1 MDHEN and CDR2 SYDVKM. V lost 2 bases to trimming and J lost 2 bases; unmatched junction nucleotides: 1. The CDR3 covers 16 residues. CDR3 nucleotides: TGTGCCAGCAGTTTAGGACTAGCGGGAGCCACAGATACGCAGTATTTT. This sequence encodes CASSLGLAGATDTQYF.

The V call is TRBV14, the J call TRBJ1-2; D gene unclear. Trimming left V 2 bases short and J 3 bases short, with 13 bases between. Germline lookup yields CDR1 SGHDN and CDR2 FVKESK. The CDR3 is 15 residues long. CDR3 in DNA: TGTGCCAGCAGCCAACAGGAGATCCCGCACTATGGCTACACCTTC. Translated: CASSQQEIPHYGYTF.